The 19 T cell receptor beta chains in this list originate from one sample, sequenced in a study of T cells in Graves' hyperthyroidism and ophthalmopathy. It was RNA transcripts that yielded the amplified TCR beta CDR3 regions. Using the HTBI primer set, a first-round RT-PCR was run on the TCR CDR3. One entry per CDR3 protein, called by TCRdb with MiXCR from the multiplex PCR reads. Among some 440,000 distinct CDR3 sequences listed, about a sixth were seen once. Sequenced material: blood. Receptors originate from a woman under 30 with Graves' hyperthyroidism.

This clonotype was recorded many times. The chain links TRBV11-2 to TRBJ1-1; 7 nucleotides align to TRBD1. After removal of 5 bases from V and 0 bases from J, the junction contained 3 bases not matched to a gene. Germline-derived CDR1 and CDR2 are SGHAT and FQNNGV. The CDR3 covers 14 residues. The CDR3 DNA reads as TGTGCCAGCAGCGCCGACAGGGTGAACACTGAAGCTTTCTTT. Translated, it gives CASSADRVNTEAFF.

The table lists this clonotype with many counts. CDR3 in amino acids: CSARDRLAGYNEQFF. As DNA, the CDR3 is TGCAGTGCTAGAGATAGGCTAGCGGGATACAATGAGCAGTTCTTC. The chain combines TRBV20-1 with TRBJ2-1; the match to TRBD2 covers 9 bases. Germline CDR1 is DFQATT and CDR2 is SNEGSKA (reference sequence). The CDR3 runs 15 residues. V lost 0 bases and J lost 4; bases outside the gene matches: 4.

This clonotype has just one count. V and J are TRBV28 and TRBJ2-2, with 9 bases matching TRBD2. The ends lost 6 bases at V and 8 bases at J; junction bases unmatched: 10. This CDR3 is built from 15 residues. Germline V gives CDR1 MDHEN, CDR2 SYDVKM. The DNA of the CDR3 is TGTGCCAGCAGCCCGTCTAGCGGGATAGTGGGGGAGCTGTTTTTT. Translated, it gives CASSPSSGIVGELFF. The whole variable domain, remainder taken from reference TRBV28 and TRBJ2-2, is DVKVTQSSRYLVKRTGEKVFLECVQDMDHENMFWYRQDPGLGLRLIYFSYDVKMKEKGDIPEGYSVSREKKERFSLILESASTNQTSMYLCASSPSSGIVGELFFGEGSRLTVL.

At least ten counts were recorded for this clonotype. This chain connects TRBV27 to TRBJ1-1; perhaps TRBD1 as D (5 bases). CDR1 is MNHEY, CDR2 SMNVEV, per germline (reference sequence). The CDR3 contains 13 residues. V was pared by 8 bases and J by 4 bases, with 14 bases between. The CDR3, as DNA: TGTGCCAGCTCTCCCCGGGGGGTCACTGAAGCTTTCTTT. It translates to CASSPRGVTEAFF.

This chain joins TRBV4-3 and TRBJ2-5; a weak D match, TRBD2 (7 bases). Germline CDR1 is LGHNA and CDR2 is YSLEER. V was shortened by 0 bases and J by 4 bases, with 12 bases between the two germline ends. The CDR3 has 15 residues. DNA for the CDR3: TGCGCCAGCAGCCAAGAGGGGGGGCGGTCAGAGACCCAGTACTTC. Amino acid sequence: CASSQEGGRSETQYF.

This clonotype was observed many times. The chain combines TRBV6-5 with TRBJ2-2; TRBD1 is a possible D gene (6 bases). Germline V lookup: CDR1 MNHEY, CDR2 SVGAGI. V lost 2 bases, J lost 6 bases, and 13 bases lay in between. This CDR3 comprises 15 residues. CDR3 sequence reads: CASSYLGQSAGELFF. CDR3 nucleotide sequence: TGTGCCAGCAGTTACCTCGGACAGTCGGCCGGGGAGCTGTTTTTT.

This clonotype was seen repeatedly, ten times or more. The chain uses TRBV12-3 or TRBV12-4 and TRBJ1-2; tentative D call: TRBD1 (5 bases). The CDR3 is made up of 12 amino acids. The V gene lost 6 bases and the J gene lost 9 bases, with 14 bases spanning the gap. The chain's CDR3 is CASSPRGASYTF. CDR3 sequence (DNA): TGTGCCAGCAGCCCGCGAGGGGCTAGCTACACCTTC.

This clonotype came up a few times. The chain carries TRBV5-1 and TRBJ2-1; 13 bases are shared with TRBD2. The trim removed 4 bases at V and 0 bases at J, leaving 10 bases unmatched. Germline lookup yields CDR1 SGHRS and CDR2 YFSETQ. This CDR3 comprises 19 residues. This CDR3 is CASSVKGLAGLSSYNEQFF. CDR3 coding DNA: TGCGCCAGCAGCGTGAAGGGACTAGCGGGGTTGAGCTCCTACAATGAGCAGTTCTTC.

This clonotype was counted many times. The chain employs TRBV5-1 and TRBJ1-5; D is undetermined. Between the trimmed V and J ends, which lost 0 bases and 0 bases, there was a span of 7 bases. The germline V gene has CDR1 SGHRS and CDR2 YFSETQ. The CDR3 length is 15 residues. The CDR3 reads CASSLEGVSNQPQHF. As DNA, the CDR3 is TGCGCCAGCAGCTTGGAGGGCGTTAGCAATCAGCCCCAGCATTTT. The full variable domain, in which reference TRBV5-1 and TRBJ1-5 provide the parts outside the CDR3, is KAGVTQTPRYLIKTRGQQVTLSCSPISGHRSVSWYQQTPGQGLQFLFEYFSETQRNKGNFPGRFSGRQFSNSRSEMNVSTLELGDSALYLCASSLEGVSNQPQHFGDGTRLSIL.

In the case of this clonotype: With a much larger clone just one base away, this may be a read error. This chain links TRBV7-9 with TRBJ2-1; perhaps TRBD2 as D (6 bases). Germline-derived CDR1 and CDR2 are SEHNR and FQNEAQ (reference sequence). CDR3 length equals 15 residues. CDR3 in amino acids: CASSLESSAHNKQFF. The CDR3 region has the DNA TGTGCCAGCAGCTTAGAGTCTAGCGCGCACAATAAGCAGTTCTTC.

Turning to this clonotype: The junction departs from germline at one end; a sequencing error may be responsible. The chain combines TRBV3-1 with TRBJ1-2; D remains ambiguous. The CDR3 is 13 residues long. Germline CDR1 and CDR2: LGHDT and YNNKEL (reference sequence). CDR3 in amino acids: CTSSTRGSSGYTF. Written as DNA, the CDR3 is TGTACCAGCAGCACCCGAGGGAGTAGTGGCTACACCTTC.

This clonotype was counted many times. CDR3 residues: CASSVDTQETQYF. The CDR3 bases are TGTGCCAGCAGCGTAGACACCCAAGAGACCCAGTACTTC. V is TRBV9 and J is TRBJ2-5, with unresolved D. Looked up from germline, CDR1 is SGDLS and CDR2 is YYNGEE. Trimming shortened V by 0 bases and J by 1 base, and 4 bases separated the two germline ends. CDR3 length: 13 residues. Full variable domain (outside the CDR3, taken from reference TRBV9 and TRBJ2-5): DSGVTQTPKHLITATGQRVTLRCSPRSGDLSVYWYQQSLDQGLQFLIQYYNGEERAKGNILERFSAQQFPDLHSELNLSSLELGDSALYFCASSVDTQETQYFGPGTRLLVL.

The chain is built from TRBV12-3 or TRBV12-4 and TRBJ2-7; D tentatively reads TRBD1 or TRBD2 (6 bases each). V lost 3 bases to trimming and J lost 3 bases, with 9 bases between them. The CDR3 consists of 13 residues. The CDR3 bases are TGTGCCAGCAGTTTCAGGGGACTCTACGAGCAGTACTTC. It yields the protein CASSFRGLYEQYF.

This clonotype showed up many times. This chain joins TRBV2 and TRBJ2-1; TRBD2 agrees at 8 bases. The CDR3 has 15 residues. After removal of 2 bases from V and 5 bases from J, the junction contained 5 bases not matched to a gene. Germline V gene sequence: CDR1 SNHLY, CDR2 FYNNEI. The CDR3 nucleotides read TGTGCCAGCAGTGAATTGGCGGGAGGTAACAATGAGCAGTTCTTC. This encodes CASSELAGGNNEQFF.

As DNA, the CDR3 is TGTGCCATCAGCCCCTCGGGACAGGGGAAGTCTGAAGCTTTCTTT. This gives the protein CAISPSGQGKSEAFF. The gene calls are TRBV10-3 and TRBJ1-1; 10 positions match TRBD1. Germline V gene data show CDR1 as ENHRY and CDR2 as SYGVKD. CDR3 size: 15 residues. J gave up 6 bases and V 6 bases, and 10 bases lay outside the gene matches.

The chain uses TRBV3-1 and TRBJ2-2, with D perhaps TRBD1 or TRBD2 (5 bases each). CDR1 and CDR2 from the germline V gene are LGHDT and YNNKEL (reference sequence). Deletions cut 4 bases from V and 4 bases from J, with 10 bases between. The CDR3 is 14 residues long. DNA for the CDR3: TGTGCCAGCAGCCGAAAGGGACGCACCGGGGAGCTGTTTTTT. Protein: CASSRKGRTGELFF.

CDR3: CATSDSRVEGYTF. For the CDR3, the DNA is TGTGCCACCAGTGACTCCAGGGTGGAGGGCTACACCTTC. The chain combines TRBV24-1 with TRBJ1-2; perhaps TRBD1 as D (5 bases). Germline V gives CDR1 KGHDR, CDR2 SFDVKD. V lost 4 bases and J 8 bases, leaving 13 bases between the germline ends. The CDR3 is made up of 13 amino acids.

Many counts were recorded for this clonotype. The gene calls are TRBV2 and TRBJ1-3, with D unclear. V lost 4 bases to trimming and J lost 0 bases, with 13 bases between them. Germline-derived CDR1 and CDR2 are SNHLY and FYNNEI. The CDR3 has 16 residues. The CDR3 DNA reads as TGTGCCAGCAGTGTTATCGGGCAGAGCTCTGGAAACACCATATATTTT. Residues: CASSVIGQSSGNTIYF. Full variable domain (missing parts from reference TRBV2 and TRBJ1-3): EPEVTQTPSHQVTQMGQEVILRCVPISNHLYFYWYRQILGQKVEFLVSFYNNEISEKSEIFDDQFSVERPDGSNFTLKIRSTKLEDSAMYFCASSVIGQSSGNTIYFGEGSWLTVV.

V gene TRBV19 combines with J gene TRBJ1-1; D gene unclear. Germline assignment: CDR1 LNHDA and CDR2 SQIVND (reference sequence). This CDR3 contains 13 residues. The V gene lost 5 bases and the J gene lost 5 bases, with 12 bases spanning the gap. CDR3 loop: CASSSDPGTEAFF. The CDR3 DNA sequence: TGTGCCAGTAGTTCGGACCCTGGGACTGAAGCTTTCTTT.